What follows describes a single T cell receptor (beta chain). Its antigen is still unknown. Clones were read by immunoSEQ multiplex PCR, and TCRdb kept only the in-frame ones, dropping some. This sample has some 13,000 clones, with approximately 88% found just once. This sample stems from a study of T cells in narcolepsy. About the study: Patients with NT1 or NT2 and healthy control donors were enrolled.

Study-wide findings and caveats: Blood of same and different patients, but not healthy controls, reportedly held recurring autoreactive clonotypes. In some patient and control memory CD4+ samples, autoreactive clones were absent. Same-patient CSF and blood CD4+ T cell clonotypes included HCRT-specific and TRIB2-specific autoreactive ones.

Germline V CDR1 and CDR2: MNHEY, SMNVEV (reference sequence). The CDR3 covers 13 residues. Trimming took off 3 bases at V and 3 bases at J, with 9 bases between the two ends. This TCR was recovered from a human donor with narcolepsy. The chain combines TRBV27 with TRBJ2-7; no firm D call. The sample comprised CD45RA- memory CD4+ T cells from PBMCs. In DNA form, the CDR3 reads TGTGCCAGCAGTTTTTCCCCTAGCTACGAGCAGTACTTC. It is translated as CASSFSPSYEQYF.